The clone carrying this T cell receptor beta chain has more than one count but fewer than ten. Its antigen is unidentified. The sample is drawn from a study of regulatory T cells in long-lasting Graves disease. In the study overall: Persistent cases were those of Graves' disease that involved over 5 years of antithyroid drugs with positive TSH receptor antibodies.

Study-level points and caveats: TCR diversity was lower in persistent Graves' patients (versus newly diagnosed ones). Only a small sample size was used, which may have cut accuracy.

CDR3 regions were amplified by Arm-PCR using iRepertoire HTBI primers to build TCR beta libraries. TCRdb ran MiXCR on the multiplex PCR reads and lists one entry per CDR3 protein. Of 420,000 or so distinct CDR3 sequences in the sample, 20% to 30% were seen once. Described time point: persistent/refractory GD, antithyroid drugs over 5 years with positive TRAb. Scientists built the TCR library using RNA that was extracted from PBMCs. Under American Thyroid Association guidelines, Graves' disease was diagnosed. The TCR was taken from a female donor with Graves disease. The sample here was peripheral blood mononuclear cells (PBMCs), taken when the disease was refractory, from a patient treated with antithyroid drugs.

The CDR3 spells CASSSPETSLVGEQYF. The CDR3 nucleotides read TGTGCCAGCAGCTCTCCGGAGACTAGTTTGGTTGGGGAGCAGTACTTC. This chain uses TRBV7-9 with TRBJ2-7, with D possibly TRBD2 on 6 matching bases. This CDR3 is built from 16 residues. V was clipped by 4 bases and J by 7 bases, with 23 bases between them. Germline values: CDR1 SEHNR, CDR2 FQNEAQ (reference sequence). Filled out from reference TRBV7-9 and TRBJ2-7, the complete variable domain reads DTGVSQNPRHKITKRGQNVTFRCDPISEHNRLYWYRQTLGQGPEFLTYFQNEAQLEKSRLLSDRFSAERPKGSFSTLEIQRTEQGDSAMYLCASSSPETSLVGEQYFGPGTRLTVT.